These 20 T cell receptor beta chains were sequenced from one sample in a study of cytomegalovirus exposure and HLA in healthy donors. Vbeta (60) and Jbeta (13) primers were used in the PCR. Generated by immunoSEQ multiplex PCR, the TCRdb table keeps only in-frame clones and is missing some. Of over 85,000 clones in the sample, approximately 71% are singletons; the top ten hold roughly 8.9%. Sequences were obtained from PBMCs. These receptor sequences come from a male donor in good health and CMV-seropositive.

The chain has TRBV6-1 and TRBJ2-2; no firm D call. Germline V gives CDR1 MNHNS, CDR2 SASEGT. The CDR3 has 15 amino acids. Trimming shortened V by 4 bases and J by 0 bases, and 9 bases separated the two germline ends. CDR3 region: CASSAQNPNTGELFF. CDR3 DNA: TGTGCCAGCAGTGCGCAGAACCCGAACACCGGGGAGCTGTTTTTT.

There are a few counts of this clone. The genes are TRBV5-6 and TRBJ2-4; TRBD2 aligns across 12 bases. Per the germline V gene, CDR1 is SGHDT and CDR2 is YYEEEE. The ends lost 4 bases at V and 14 bases at J; junction bases unmatched: 10. This CDR3 has 14 residues. The CDR3 DNA follows: TGTGCCAGCAGCCGGGCTAGCGGGAGGGGAGGAAAGTACTTC. This encodes CASSRASGRGGKYF.

This chain joins TRBV19 and TRBJ1-1, with a weak D call TRBD1 (5 bases). Germline values: CDR1 LNHDA, CDR2 SQIVND (reference sequence). V was pared by 1 base and J by 10 bases, with 10 bases between. The CDR3 is 12 amino acids. CDR3 coding DNA: TGTGCCAGTAGTATAGTTCAGGGTCCAGCTTTCTTT. Amino acid sequence: CASSIVQGPAFF.

J is TRBJ2-7 and V is TRBV6-6; 7 positions match TRBD2. The CDR3 totals 12 residues. The germline gives CDR1 MNHNY, CDR2 SVGAGI (reference sequence). Trimming at V came to 10 bases and at J to 3 bases, leaving 6 bases not matched to a gene. CDR3 region: CATCPGGYEQYF. CDR3 bases: TGTGCCACCTGTCCGGGGGGCTACGAGCAGTACTTC.

V is TRBV5-1 and J is TRBJ2-7; 7 nucleotides match TRBD2. The CDR3 is 13 residues long. J was trimmed by 3 bases and V by 7 bases; bases with no gene match: 7. Germline V gene sequence: CDR1 SGHRS, CDR2 YFSETQ. CDR3 bases: TGCGCCAGCGCTTTAGGCGGGAGCTACGAGCAGTACTTC. It specifies CASALGGSYEQYF. Based on the CDR3 plus reference TRBV5-1 and TRBJ2-7, the full variable domain is KAGVTQTPRYLIKTRGQQVTLSCSPISGHRSVSWYQQTPGQGLQFLFEYFSETQRNKGNFPGRFSGRQFSNSRSEMNVSTLELGDSALYLCASALGGSYEQYFGPGTRLTVT.

The genes are TRBV10-3 and TRBJ2-7, with 12 positions matching TRBD2. J was trimmed by 7 bases and V by 3 bases; bases with no gene match: 7. The CDR3 extends over 15 amino acids. Germline V gives CDR1 ENHRY, CDR2 SYGVKD. In nucleotides, the CDR3 is TGTGCCATCAGTGATGGACTAGCGGGGAGAGGGGAGCAGTACTTC. The encoded protein is CAISDGLAGRGEQYF.

The rearrangement joins TRBV9 to TRBJ2-3; 8 bases map to TRBD2. V shed 1 base and J 2 bases; nucleotides not matched to a gene: 9. CDR1 is SGDLS and CDR2 is YYNGEE in the germline V gene. This CDR3 is 17 amino acids long. The CDR3 spells CASSVPRGGGLTDTQYF. For the CDR3, the DNA is TGTGCCAGCAGCGTACCACGGGGCGGGGGGCTCACAGATACGCAGTATTTT. The full variable domain, with the rest looked up from reference TRBV9 and TRBJ2-3, is DSGVTQTPKHLITATGQRVTLRCSPRSGDLSVYWYQQSLDQGLQFLIQYYNGEERAKGNILERFSAQQFPDLHSELNLSSLELGDSALYFCASSVPRGGGLTDTQYFGPGTRLTVL.

The V call is TRBV4-2, the J call TRBJ2-5; TRBD2 matches at 8 bases. V lost 8 bases to trimming and J lost 5 bases; unmatched junction nucleotides: 10. Germline CDR1 is LGHNA and CDR2 is YNFKEQ. This CDR3 is built from 14 residues. The CDR3 DNA is TGTGCCAGCGGCCGGGGGGGAGTACAGGAGACCCAGTACTTC. Protein: CASGRGGVQETQYF.

The CDR3 sequence is CASSEYPLSGSGNTIYF. CDR3 DNA: TGTGCCAGCAGTGAATACCCCCTGTCCGGGTCGGGAAACACCATATATTTT. The V call is TRBV25-1, the J call TRBJ1-3, with D uncertain. The germline V and J ends were trimmed by 0 bases and 4 bases, with 16 bases remaining between them. Germline V gene data show CDR1 as MGHDK and CDR2 as SYGVNS. This CDR3 comprises 17 residues.

V is TRBV7-8 and J is TRBJ2-5; D unclear. In germline, CDR1 is SGHVS, CDR2 FQNEAQ. With 2 bases removed from V and 5 bases from J, the gap between germline ends came to 12 bases. CDR3 length: 14 residues. CDR3 protein: CASSLTTVRETQYF. In DNA form, the CDR3 reads TGTGCCAGCAGCTTAACAACGGTGCGGGAGACCCAGTACTTC.

V and J are TRBV7-2 and TRBJ2-7; 8 positions match TRBD1. The CDR3 length is 14 residues. The trim removed 5 bases at V and 3 bases at J, leaving 6 bases unmatched. Germline lookup yields CDR1 SGHTA and CDR2 FQGNSA. CDR3 residues: CASSAGRGRYEQYF. The CDR3 DNA sequence: TGTGCCAGCAGCGCCGGCAGGGGGCGCTACGAGCAGTACTTC.

The table lists this clone with a count of one. The chain carries TRBV19 and TRBJ1-2; 7 bases fit TRBD1. CDR1 is LNHDA and CDR2 is SQIVND in the germline V gene (reference sequence). This CDR3 spans 13 amino acids. V gave up 7 bases and J gave up 5 bases; unmatched junction bases: 7. The CDR3 is CASTYDREYGYTF. Here the CDR3 DNA reads TGTGCCAGTACCTATGACAGGGAGTATGGCTACACCTTC. Full variable domain (outside the CDR3, taken from reference TRBV19 and TRBJ1-2): DGGITQSPKYLFRKEGQNVTLSCEQNLNHDAMYWYRQDPGQGLRLIYYSQIVNDFQKGDIAEGYSVSREKKESFPLTVTSAQKNPTAFYLCASTYDREYGYTFGSGTRLTVV.

CDR3: CASSIGGGRGETQYF. In nucleotides, the CDR3 is TGCGCCAGCAGCATCGGCGGGGGGAGGGGAGAGACCCAGTACTTC. This chain joins TRBV5-1 and TRBJ2-5, with 8 bases fitting TRBD2. Trimming removed 4 bases from V and 4 bases from J; junction bases left unmatched: 9. The germline V gene has CDR1 SGHRS and CDR2 YFSETQ. This CDR3 has 15 amino acids. Full variable domain (missing parts from reference TRBV5-1 and TRBJ2-5): KAGVTQTPRYLIKTRGQQVTLSCSPISGHRSVSWYQQTPGQGLQFLFEYFSETQRNKGNFPGRFSGRQFSNSRSEMNVSTLELGDSALYLCASSIGGGRGETQYFGPGTRLLVL.

The chain joins TRBV4-2 to TRBJ1-4; 9 bases are shared with TRBD1. The CDR3 covers 15 residues. Germline CDR1 LGHNA, CDR2 YNFKEQ. Unmatched junction bases numbered 7, after V lost 3 bases and J lost 8 bases. DNA for the CDR3: TGTGCCAGCAGCCAGACTGGACAGGGGCGGGAAAAACTGTTTTTT. The encoded protein is CASSQTGQGREKLFF.

The chain has TRBV29-1 and TRBJ1-2; D is possibly TRBD1 (6 bases). From germline, CDR1 is SQVTM and CDR2 ANQGSEA. CDR3 size: 13 residues. The ends were cut back, 4 bases at V and 6 bases at J, with 15 bases in the middle. The CDR3 here is CSVGTAPANGYTF. As DNA, the CDR3 is TGCAGCGTTGGGACAGCCCCGGCCAATGGCTACACCTTC.

The rearrangement uses TRBV6-6 and TRBJ2-4; TRBD2 might be the D (6 bases). Germline V lookup: CDR1 MNHNY, CDR2 SVGAGI (reference sequence). The ends were cut back, 6 bases at V and 12 bases at J, with 21 bases in the middle. There are 14 residues in the CDR3. The CDR3: CASSRGTPGRSQYF. The CDR3 nucleotides are TGTGCCAGCAGCCGCGGGACGCCCGGGCGCAGTCAGTACTTC.

This clone was found a few times. The CDR3 reads CASSQSLGTGGEYSNQPQHF. DNA of the CDR3: TGCGCCAGCAGTCAATCGCTCGGGACAGGGGGCGAATATAGCAATCAGCCCCAGCATTTT. The gene calls are TRBV23-1 and TRBJ1-5, with TRBD1 matching 12 bases. TRBV23-1 is assigned to the ORF class and has an uncertain function. Germline trimming cut 0 bases from V and 0 bases from J; bases unmatched to any gene: 9. The CDR3 sequence is 20 residues long.

This clone was found a few times. J is TRBJ2-2 and V is TRBV19, with TRBD2 identical over 9 bases. CDR1 is LNHDA and CDR2 is SQIVND in the germline V gene (reference sequence). The CDR3 is 15 residues long. Germline trimming cut 5 bases from V and 7 bases from J; bases unmatched to any gene: 8. In DNA form, the CDR3 reads TGTGCCAGTAGTGGCGTAGCGGGAGTGGTCGGGGAGCTGTTTTTT. It translates to CASSGVAGVVGELFF.

This chain links TRBV11-2 with TRBJ2-5; 7 bases match TRBD2. The CDR3 spans 15 residues. V lost 3 bases and J lost 2; bases outside the gene matches: 6. The germline V gene has CDR1 SGHAT and CDR2 FQNNGV. CDR3 sequence reads: CASSFTTSSQETQYF. The CDR3 DNA follows: TGTGCCAGCAGCTTTACGACTAGCAGTCAAGAGACCCAGTACTTC.

The gene calls are TRBV5-1 and TRBJ2-6; D uncertain. The V and J ends lost 2 bases and 2 bases respectively, with 5 bases between them. The CDR3 totals 14 residues. Germline assignment: CDR1 SGHRS and CDR2 YFSETQ. CDR3 protein: CASSFGTGANVLTF. Written as DNA, the CDR3 is TGCGCCAGCAGCTTTGGCACTGGGGCCAACGTCCTGACTTTC.